This TCR beta chain was retrieved from a study of T-cell memory formation after mild COVID-19. Overall study results and limits: Memory sampled before infection contained some responding clones, suggesting cross-reactive memory joined.

Via MiXCR, TCRdb re-called the 5' RACE reads, giving one row per CDR3 protein. Of around 320,000 distinct CDR3 sequences listed, 14% are singletons. CDR3 length: 15 amino acids. Per germline, CDR1 SGHTA and CDR2 FQGTGA. V was pared by 5 bases and J by 1 base, with 12 bases between. This clonotype was detected a few times. Its antigen is undetermined. Sequenced sample: PBMCs or a T cell subset sorted from them (not recorded which). The V call is TRBV7-3, the J call TRBJ2-4; TRBD1 or TRBD2 may be the D gene (6 bases each). This TCR came from a young man who had mild COVID-19 (a few samples of this study predate the infection). Cell type and time point are not known. The CDR3 reads CASSLGGTAKNIQYF. DNA for the CDR3: TGTGCCAGCAGCCTGGGGGGCACGGCCAAAAACATTCAGTACTTC.